These 13 T cell receptor beta chains were all obtained from the same sample, sequenced in a study of T cell repertoires in cytomegalovirus infection. TCRdb fed the reads into MiXCR, producing one record per CDR3 protein. Of about 920,000 distinct CDR3 sequences in the sample, about a third were seen once. For these TCRs, the target antigens are not known. Source: cultured CD8+ T cells from PBMCs, taken from culture after CMV antigen stimulation. These receptors were taken from a human donor in good health (CMV status not recorded). Some clones in this sample may be carry-over from other donors' samples.

This chain links TRBV6-2 or TRBV6-3 with TRBJ1-1; TRBD1 agrees at 8 bases. CDR3 length: 17 residues. Germline loops: CDR1 MNHEY, CDR2 SVGEGT. The V and J ends lost 6 bases and 0 bases, in that order; junction bases with no gene match: 12. DNA of the CDR3: TGTGCCAGCAGACTCGACAGGGGAGGGGAGATGAACACTGAAGCTTTCTTT. Amino acid sequence: CASRLDRGGEMNTEAFF.

This clonotype was seen ten or more times. The chain is built from TRBV5-1 and TRBJ2-5; D possibly matches TRBD1 or TRBD2 (5 bases each). The CDR3 has 14 amino acids. The V gene's germline CDR1 is SGHRS and CDR2 YFSETQ. V was cut by 4 bases and J by 5 bases, with 15 bases left in between. The CDR3 bases are TGCGCCAGCAGCCCACGAGGGGCTGCGGAGACCCAGTACTTC. It translates to CASSPRGAAETQYF. Full variable domain (remainder filled in from reference TRBV5-1 and TRBJ2-5): KAGVTQTPRYLIKTRGQQVTLSCSPISGHRSVSWYQQTPGQGLQFLFEYFSETQRNKGNFPGRFSGRQFSNSRSEMNVSTLELGDSALYLCASSPRGAAETQYFGPGTRLLVL.

The chain employs TRBV6-5 and TRBJ1-1; D might be TRBD1 (5 bases). Germline V gene data show CDR1 as MNHEY and CDR2 as SVGAGI. Trimming left V 4 bases short and J 1 base short, with 22 bases between. This CDR3 is built from 18 residues. The CDR3 DNA is TGTGCCAGCAGTTCCATCCCCGGCGGGACGGCAAAGAACACTGAAGCTTTCTTT. Translation: CASSSIPGGTAKNTEAFF.

For this clonotype: A read error may be the cause here, since a much bigger clone is one base away. It is likely a read error, because the conserved phenylalanine at the end of the CDR3 is missing. V usage is TRBV27 and J usage is TRBJ2-3; D gene uncertain. The CDR3 covers 14 residues. V was clipped by 5 bases and J by 0 bases, with 9 bases between them. Germline V lookup: CDR1 MNHEY, CDR2 SMNVEV (reference sequence). The CDR3 sequence: CASSPARSTDTQYS. The CDR3 region has the DNA TGTGCCAGCAGTCCCGCCCGTAGCACAGATACGCAGTATTCT.

This clonotype was observed a few times. The chain carries TRBV2 and TRBJ2-3; a weak D match, TRBD2 (5 bases). The CDR3 has 15 amino acids. V lost 1 base and J 2 bases, leaving 10 bases between the germline ends. Germline V gives CDR1 SNHLY, CDR2 FYNNEI. CDR3 region: CASSEGPGFTDTQYF. Written as DNA, the CDR3 is TGTGCCAGCAGTGAAGGACCGGGATTCACAGATACGCAGTATTTT.

The V and J genes are TRBV7-6 and TRBJ2-3; the D gene is possibly TRBD1 (5 bases). The CDR3 totals 14 residues. V was shortened by 5 bases and J by 2 bases, with 11 bases between the two germline ends. Germline assignment: CDR1 SGHVS and CDR2 FNYEAQ. CDR3: CASSQGAPTDTQYF. The DNA for the CDR3 is TGTGCCAGCAGCCAAGGGGCACCCACAGATACGCAGTATTTT.

This clonotype was observed a few times. This rearrangement joins TRBV6-1 to TRBJ1-2, with D hard to call. Germline V lookup: CDR1 MNHNS, CDR2 SASEGT. V lost 1 base and J 3 bases, leaving 6 bases between the germline ends. This CDR3 contains 13 residues. CDR3 nucleotide sequence: TGTGCCAGCAGTGAAGAAACAGACTATGGCTACACCTTC. It codes for CASSEETDYGYTF.

This clonotype was recorded at least ten times. V gene TRBV7-9 combines with J gene TRBJ2-1, with 14 bases fitting TRBD2. From germline, CDR1 is SEHNR and CDR2 FQNEAQ (reference sequence). Trimming took 3 bases from V and 3 from J; bases not matched to a gene: 10. This CDR3 has 19 amino acids. Here the CDR3 DNA reads TGTGCCAGCAGCTTCCCCGCGACTAGCGGGGGGGCCAACTACAATGAGCAGTTCTTC. Translating gives CASSFPATSGGANYNEQFF.

This clonotype was seen a few times. The chain links TRBV12-3 or TRBV12-4 to TRBJ1-5; the D is unclear. Between the trimmed V and J ends, which lost 6 bases and 3 bases, there was a span of 9 bases. The CDR3 sequence is 13 residues long. The CDR3 is CASSPHPNQPQHF. Written as DNA, the CDR3 is TGTGCCAGCAGCCCCCATCCCAATCAGCCCCAGCATTTT.

The rearrangement uses TRBV6-2 or TRBV6-3 and TRBJ1-1, with a weak D call TRBD1 (5 bases). Per germline, CDR1 MNHEY and CDR2 SVGEGT. The ends were cut back, 2 bases at V and 5 bases at J, with 12 bases in the middle. The CDR3 sequence is 14 residues long. CDR3 sequence (DNA): TGTGCCAGCAGTTACGGAGGGGTGGCGACTGAAGCTTTCTTT. Translation gives CASSYGGVATEAFF.

The chain is built from TRBV27 and TRBJ1-4; D possibly corresponds to TRBD1 (5 bases). The CDR3 runs 13 residues. Germline assignment: CDR1 MNHEY and CDR2 SMNVEV (reference sequence). Between the trimmed V and J ends, which lost 2 bases and 7 bases, there was a span of 8 bases. The CDR3 DNA reads TGTGCCAGCAGTTTAAGTCAGGGTGAAAAACTGTTTTTT. This sequence encodes CASSLSQGEKLFF.

The V and J genes are TRBV5-6 and TRBJ1-1; tentatively, D is TRBD1 (6 bases). The CDR3 is 17 amino acids. Trimming removed 4 bases at V and 2 bases at J, with 21 bases between. Per the germline V gene, CDR1 is SGHDT and CDR2 is YYEEEE. DNA of the CDR3: TGTGCCAGCAGCCCCGGAGGGTCGGGGGGGCTTAACACTGAAGCTTTCTTT. Translated, it gives CASSPGGSGGLNTEAFF. Based on the CDR3 plus reference TRBV5-6 and TRBJ1-1, the full variable domain is DAGVTQSPTHLIKTRGQQVTLRCSPKSGHDTVSWYQQALGQGPQFIFQYYEEEERQRGNFPDRFSGHQFPNYSSELNVNALLLGDSALYLCASSPGGSGGLNTEAFFGQGTRLTVV.

This chain uses TRBV2 with TRBJ1-3; D unresolved. CDR3 length equals 16 residues. Germline loops: CDR1 SNHLY, CDR2 FYNNEI. Trimming cost V 6 bases and J 0 bases, with 15 bases left between them. CDR3 region: CASSGKGSRSGNTIYF. DNA of the CDR3: TGTGCCAGCAGCGGCAAAGGGTCCCGCTCTGGAAACACCATATATTTT.